This is a list of T cell receptor beta chains from one sample in a study of cytomegalovirus exposure and HLA in healthy donors. The data were produced by immunoSEQ multiplex PCR, yet TCRdb's version contains in-frame clones alone and is incomplete. This table lists 70,000 or so clones. Specimen: PBMCs. Receptors were obtained from a man in his forties in good health and CMV-seronegative. Both conserved end residues are part of each CDR3. A D gene is named only where the DNA matches it firmly.

v_gene,d_gene,len,j_gene,CDR3aa,CDR3nt
TRBV28,-,12,TRBJ1-3,CASSLSGPTIYF,TGTGCCAGCAGTTTAAGCGGTCCGACCATATATTTT
TRBV4-1,-,14,TRBJ2-7,CASSQDLGPYEQYF,TGCGCCAGCAGCCAAGACTTGGGGCCCTACGAGCAGTACTTC
TRBV7-9,TRBD1,13,TRBJ1-2,CASSRTGGYGYTF,TGTGCCAGCTCCCGGACAGGCGGATATGGCTACACCTTC
TRBV15,TRBD1,14,TRBJ1-1,CATSRETGGTEAFF,TGTGCCACCAGCAGAGAAACAGGGGGAACTGAAGCTTTCTTT
TRBV5-4,-,17,TRBJ2-1,CASSLGRGKAAYNEQFF,TGTGCCAGCAGCTTGGGACGAGGAAAGGCGGCATACAATGAGCAGTTCTTC
TRBV4-3,-,14,TRBJ2-1,CASSQDHARVEQFF,TGCGCCAGCAGCCAAGATCACGCGCGAGTTGAGCAGTTCTTC
TRBV19,-,14,TRBJ2-5,CASSSGPAVKTQYF,TGTGCCAGTTCCAGCGGGCCGGCGGTGAAGACCCAGTACTTC
TRBV6-4,-,13,TRBJ1-1,CASNQGIGTEAFF,TGTGCCAGCAATCAGGGTATTGGCACTGAAGCTTTCTTT
TRBV6-1,-,13,TRBJ1-1,CASRALLNTEAFF,TGTGCCAGCAGAGCGCTATTGAACACTGAAGCTTTCTTT
TRBV12-2,-,14,TRBJ1-1,CASRPRDNNTEAFF,TGTGCAAGTCGCCCCCGGGACAACAACACTGAAGCTTTCTTT
TRBV7-6,TRBD2,15,TRBJ2-3,CASRGLAGSTDTQYF,TGTGCCAGCAGAGGACTAGCGGGAAGCACAGATACGCAGTATTTT
TRBV9,TRBD2,15,TRBJ2-1,CASSARTSGGGEQFF,TGTGCCAGCAGCGCCCGGACTAGCGGGGGTGGTGAGCAGTTCTTC
TRBV7-9,-,15,TRBJ2-6,CASSLTSSGANVLTF,TGTGCCAGCAGCTTAACTAGCTCTGGGGCCAACGTCCTGACTTTC
TRBV28,TRBD1,16,TRBJ2-7,CASSFGPGTGSYEQYF,TGTGCCAGCAGTTTCGGGCCCGGGACAGGATCCTACGAGCAGTACTTC
TRBV4-3,-,16,TRBJ2-1,CASSQDTGDSYNEQFF,TGCGCCAGCAGCCAAGATACGGGGGACTCCTACAATGAGCAGTTCTTC
TRBV7-6,-,15,TRBJ2-2,CASSLFPMGSGELFF,TGTGCCAGCAGCTTATTTCCAATGGGGAGCGGGGAGCTGTTTTTT
TRBV5-1,-,15,TRBJ1-1,CASRTHGESRSDAFF,TGCGCCAGCAGGACTCATGGGGAGTCCCGATCCGATGCTTTCTTT
TRBV10-2,TRBD1,13,TRBJ1-5,CASSEQGSQPQHF,TGCGCCAGCAGCGAACAGGGGAGTCAGCCCCAGCATTTT
TRBV7-6,-,11,TRBJ2-1,CASSSTNEQFF,TGTGCCAGCAGCTCCACAAATGAGCAGTTCTTC
TRBV9,TRBD2,15,TRBJ2-1,CASSSGLAGYNEQFF,TGTGCCAGCAGCTCGGGACTAGCGGGATACAATGAGCAGTTCTTC
TRBV6-5,TRBD1,11,TRBJ1-2,CASSHRGGYTF,TGTGCCAGCAGTCACAGGGGGGGCTACACCTTC
TRBV6-6,TRBD1,14,TRBJ1-6,CASSETGDNSPLHF,TGTGCCAGCAGCGAGACAGGGGATAATTCACCCCTCCACTTT
TRBV27,-,14,TRBJ1-1,CASSSQGRGTEAFF,TGTGCCAGCAGTTCACAGGGAAGGGGCACTGAAGCTTTCTTT
TRBV4-3,-,16,TRBJ2-1,CASSQDVPSRGGEQFF,TGCGCCAGCAGCCAAGATGTGCCTAGCAGAGGCGGTGAGCAGTTCTTC
TRBV12-5,TRBD2,15,TRBJ2-1,CASGQYSGGRYEQFF,TGTGCTAGTGGCCAGTACTCGGGGGGGCGCTATGAGCAGTTCTTC
TRBV27,-,14,TRBJ1-6,CASSLNPRNSPLHF,TGTGCCAGCAGTTTGAACCCTAGGAATTCACCCCTCCACTTT
TRBV7-2,TRBD2,13,TRBJ2-5,CASSSRGGQTQYF,TGTGCCAGCAGCTCGCGCGGGGGGCAGACCCAGTACTTC
TRBV5-1,TRBD1,15,TRBJ1-6,CASSQAGQEGSPLHF,TGCGCCAGCAGCCAAGCGGGACAGGAGGGTTCACCCCTCCACTTT
TRBV27,TRBD2,16,TRBJ2-2,CASSSRTSGNTGELFF,TGTGCCAGCAGTTCCCGGACTAGCGGGAACACCGGGGAGCTGTTTTTT
TRBV10-2,-,14,TRBJ2-7,CASSVDSGLYEQYF,TGCGCCAGCAGTGTCGACAGCGGGTTATACGAGCAGTACTTC
TRBV4-1,-,15,TRBJ2-2,CASSTGDTLTGELFF,TGCGCCAGCAGCACCGGGGACACTCTCACCGGGGAGCTGTTTTTT
TRBV7-2,TRBD1,16,TRBJ2-1,CASTLTGTASYNEQFF,TGTGCCAGCACCCTCACCGGGACAGCATCCTACAATGAGCAGTTCTTC
TRBV6-7,TRBD2,16,TRBJ2-1,CASSYGGGNYYNEQFF,TGTGCCAGCAGTTACGGCGGGGGGAACTACTACAATGAGCAGTTCTTC
TRBV15,TRBD2,16,TRBJ2-1,CATSREGTSGYNEQFF,TGTGCCACCAGCAGAGAAGGGACTAGCGGGTACAATGAGCAGTTCTTC
TRBV18,TRBD2,14,TRBJ2-1,CASSPVAGDNEQFF,TGTGCCAGCTCACCCGTAGCGGGGGACAATGAGCAGTTCTTC
TRBV5-1,-,14,TRBJ2-5,CASSLDPSSETQYF,TGCGCCAGCAGCTTGGATCCGAGTTCTGAGACCCAGTACTTC
TRBV28,TRBD1,15,TRBJ1-1,CASSLLLQGDTEAFF,TGTGCCAGCAGTTTGCTTTTACAGGGGGACACTGAAGCTTTCTTT
TRBV29-1,-,11,TRBJ2-7,CSVVQAYEQYF,TGCAGCGTTGTGCAGGCCTACGAGCAGTACTTC
TRBV12-2,-,14,TRBJ1-2,CASRLATGDYGYTF,TGTGCAAGTCGCTTAGCAACGGGGGACTATGGCTACACCTTC
TRBV29-1,-,15,TRBJ2-1,CSVEGRLGHPNEQFF,TGCAGCGTTGAAGGCCGTCTGGGGCACCCCAATGAGCAGTTCTTC
TRBV25-1,-,16,TRBJ2-3,CASSATGFQLETAQYF,TGTGCCAGCAGTGCCACAGGGTTTCAACTTGAGACTGCGCAGTATTTT
TRBV11-3,-,11,TRBJ2-5,CASSRGETQYF,TGTGCCAGCAGCCGAGGAGAGACCCAGTACTTC